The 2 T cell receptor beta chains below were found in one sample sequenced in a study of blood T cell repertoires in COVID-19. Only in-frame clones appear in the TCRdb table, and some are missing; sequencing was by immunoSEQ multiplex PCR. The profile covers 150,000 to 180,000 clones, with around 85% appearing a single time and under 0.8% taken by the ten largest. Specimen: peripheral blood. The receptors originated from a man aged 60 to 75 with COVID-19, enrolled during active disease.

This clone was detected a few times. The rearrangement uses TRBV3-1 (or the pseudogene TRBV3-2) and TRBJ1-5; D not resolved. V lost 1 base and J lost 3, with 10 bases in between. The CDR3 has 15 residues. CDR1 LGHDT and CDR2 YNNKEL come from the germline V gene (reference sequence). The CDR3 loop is CASSQGARFNQPQHF. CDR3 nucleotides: TGTGCCAGCAGCCAAGGGGCCAGGTTCAATCAGCCCCAGCATTTT.

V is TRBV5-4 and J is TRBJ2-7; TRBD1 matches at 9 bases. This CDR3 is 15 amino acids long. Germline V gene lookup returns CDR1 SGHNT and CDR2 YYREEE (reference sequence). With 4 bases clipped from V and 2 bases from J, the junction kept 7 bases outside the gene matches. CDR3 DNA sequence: TGTGCCAGCAGCCCTGGGACAGGGACACCCTACGAGCAGTACTTC. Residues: CASSPGTGTPYEQYF.